The next 10 T cell receptor beta chains were all read from a single sample in a study of human T cells and chemical hapten exposure. TCRdb re-called the RACE reads through MiXCR, storing one row per CDR3 protein. Of more than 300,000 distinct CDR3 sequences in the sample, about 5.4% were seen once. Described time point: pre-sensitization, week 0. The treatment denotes: therapeutic diphenylcyclopropenone sensitization with weekly scalp DPC. Specimen: whole blood, collected in connection with sensitization to the hapten diphenylcyclopropenone (DPC). The receptors here all came from a young woman with alopecia areata. Some clones in this sample may be carry-over from other donors' samples.

In its sample, this clonotype was seen many times. This rearrangement joins TRBV12-3 or TRBV12-4 to TRBJ1-2, with 7 nucleotides matching TRBD1. Trimming took 6 bases from V and 6 from J; bases not matched to a gene: 10. The CDR3 extends over 14 amino acids. DNA of the CDR3: TGTGCCAGCAGCCCGCAGACAGGGCTCCATGGCTACACCTTC. Encoded protein: CASSPQTGLHGYTF.

This clonotype was counted many times. The chain carries TRBV21-1 and TRBJ2-1; the D call in the table, TRBD2, was not verified against the DNA. TRBV21-1 is a documented pseudogene. The CDR3 consists of 16 residues. The CDR3 loop is CASSNCGRGGNNEQFF. The CDR3 bases are TGTGCCAGCAGCAACTGTGGGCGGGGGGGCAACAATGAGCAGTTCTTC.

This clonotype was counted many times. The chain combines TRBV6-6 with TRBJ2-3, with D possibly called TRBD1 or TRBD2 (6 bases each). Between the trimmed V and J ends, which lost 5 bases and 3 bases, there was a span of 21 bases. The CDR3 has 17 amino acids. CDR1 MNHNY and CDR2 SVGAGI come from the germline V gene (reference sequence). In DNA, the CDR3 is TGTGCCAGCAGTACGGGGGCAGGCACGATAGGAACAGATACGCAGTATTTT. Protein: CASSTGAGTIGTDTQYF.

This clonotype showed up many times. This chain joins TRBV5-1 and TRBJ1-1, with D tentatively TRBD1 (5 bases). V gave up 2 bases and J gave up 1 base, with 9 bases separating them. The CDR3 is made up of 14 amino acids. The V gene's germline CDR1 is SGHRS and CDR2 YFSETQ. CDR3 sequence: CASSLSTGNTEAFF. CDR3 DNA sequence: TGCGCCAGCAGCTTATCAACAGGGAACACTGAAGCTTTCTTT.

This clonotype showed up just a few times. This chain uses TRBV20-1 with TRBJ1-2; D remains ambiguous. CDR3 length equals 12 residues. Germline CDR1 and CDR2: DFQATT and SNEGSKA (reference sequence). With 5 bases removed from V and 2 bases from J, the gap between germline ends came to 9 bases. The CDR3: CSAHHRNYGYTF. CDR3 DNA sequence: TGCAGTGCTCATCATCGGAACTATGGCTACACCTTC.

This clonotype occurred a few times. V and J are TRBV27 and TRBJ2-2; D not certain. The CDR3 runs 13 residues. Trimming removed 5 bases at V and 6 bases at J, with 10 bases between. In germline, CDR1 is MNHEY, CDR2 SMNVEV (reference sequence). In DNA form, the CDR3 reads TGTGCCAGCAGTCTCAACCAGGCCGGGGAGCTGTTTTTT. Translating gives CASSLNQAGELFF.

At least ten counts were recorded for this clonotype. The chain recombines TRBV20-1 with TRBJ2-3; 9 bases agree with TRBD2. The CDR3 runs 15 residues. The V and J ends lost 5 bases and 2 bases, in that order; junction bases with no gene match: 8. The germline CDR1 and CDR2 sequences are DFQATT and SNEGSKA (reference sequence). CDR3 loop: CSAGPGLADTDTQYF. The CDR3 nucleotides read TGCAGTGCTGGCCCGGGACTAGCCGACACAGATACGCAGTATTTT.

This clonotype has a count of ten or more. The J gene is TRBJ1-2, the V gene TRBV5-6; D is unresolved. Trimming took off 0 bases at V and 6 bases at J, with 3 bases between the two ends. Per germline, CDR1 SGHDT and CDR2 YYEEEE. This CDR3 comprises 11 residues. In DNA, the CDR3 is TGTGCCAGCAGCTTGGACGATGGCTACACCTTC. It codes for CASSLDDGYTF.

This clonotype has just a few counts. This rearrangement joins TRBV7-6 to TRBJ1-3; D is ambiguous. Trimming pared 2 bases from V and 0 bases from J, leaving 11 bases between. The CDR3 spans 16 residues. Germline-derived CDR1 and CDR2 are SGHVS and FNYEAQ. The CDR3 reads CASSLNPVLSGNTIYF. In DNA form, the CDR3 reads TGTGCCAGCAGCTTAAACCCGGTTCTCTCTGGAAACACCATATATTTT.

This clonotype was counted many times. V gene TRBV4-1 combines with J gene TRBJ1-3, with D hard to call. Germline lookup yields CDR1 MGHRA and CDR2 YSYEKL. V lost 4 bases, J lost 5 bases, and 15 bases lay in between. CDR3 length: 15 residues. CDR3 residues: CASSRVVDARNTIYF. The CDR3 bases are TGCGCCAGCAGCCGTGTCGTAGACGCTCGAAACACCATATATTTT.